The 18 T cell receptor beta chains presented below share a single source sample, sequenced in a study of cytomegalovirus exposure and HLA in healthy donors. Primers for the PCR totalled 60 Vbeta and 13 Jbeta. Measured with immunoSEQ multiplex PCR; TCRdb has only the in-frame clones, and not every one. The table records around 130,000 clones, about 71% of them present only once. Sequenced sample: PBMCs. The origin of the receptors is a woman aged 55-75 years in good health and CMV-seropositive.

The rearrangement uses TRBV19 and TRBJ2-7; D might be TRBD1 (5 bases). The CDR3 loop spans 12 amino acids. V shed 8 bases and J shed 2 bases, with 10 bases lying between them. The germline CDR1 and CDR2 sequences are LNHDA and SQIVND (reference sequence). The CDR3 DNA follows: TGTGCCAGTCGTGGGGCAGCCTACGAGCAGTACTTC. It is translated as CASRGAAYEQYF.

The table lists this clone with a count of one. The chain joins TRBV19 to TRBJ1-5, with D unresolved. Trimming took 7 bases from V and 0 from J, leaving 13 bases between them. The germline V gene encodes CDR1 LNHDA and CDR2 SQIVND (reference sequence). The CDR3 spans 15 residues. Written as DNA, the CDR3 is TGTGCCAGTATGGGCACGGCTAATAGCAATCAGCCCCAGCATTTT. The encoded protein is CASMGTANSNQPQHF.

This clone turned up a few times. The genes are TRBV18 and TRBJ1-1; TRBD1 agrees at 9 bases. This CDR3 is built from 16 residues. Germline V CDR1 and CDR2: KGHSH, LQKENI. With V trimmed by 4 bases and J by 2 bases, 8 bases remained unmatched. Written as DNA, the CDR3 is TGTGCCAGCTCACAAAGACAGGGGGGGATTAACACTGAAGCTTTCTTT. Protein sequence: CASSQRQGGINTEAFF.

The CDR3 region is CASSGLAGPTDTQYF. The CDR3 nucleotides read TGTGCCAGCAGTGGACTAGCGGGCCCCACAGATACGCAGTATTTT. V gene TRBV6-1 combines with J gene TRBJ2-3; 10 positions agree with TRBD2. The J segment lost 2 bases and the V segment lost 4 bases, leaving 3 bases of the junction unmatched. Looked up from germline, CDR1 is MNHNS and CDR2 is SASEGT. The CDR3 covers 15 residues.

This clone came up once. This chain uses TRBV7-9 with TRBJ2-5; the D gene is possibly TRBD2 (6 bases). Germline loops: CDR1 SEHNR, CDR2 FQNEAQ (reference sequence). The CDR3 spans 14 residues. Trimming shortened V by 5 bases and J by 1 base, and 11 bases separated the two germline ends. CDR3 coding DNA: TGTGCCAGCAGCCCAGACGGGGGCCAAGAGACCCAGTACTTC. This gives the protein CASSPDGGQETQYF.

This chain connects TRBV27 to TRBJ2-3; the match to TRBD1 covers 12 bases. There are 17 residues in the CDR3. The germline V gene encodes CDR1 MNHEY and CDR2 SMNVEV (reference sequence). V was clipped by 6 bases and J by 0 bases; unmatched bases: 7. Written as DNA, the CDR3 is TGTGCCAGCAGCGGGACAGGGGGCCTACTCAGCACAGATACGCAGTATTTT. As protein: CASSGTGGLLSTDTQYF.

This clone was detected a few times. This chain joins TRBV4-1 and TRBJ1-3, with unresolved D. The ends were cut back, 3 bases at V and 10 bases at J, with 22 bases in the middle. CDR1 is MGHRA, CDR2 YSYEKL, per germline. The CDR3 is 16 amino acids. The CDR3 loop reads CASSQDPGPPRETIYF. The CDR3 bases are TGCGCCAGCAGCCAGGATCCCGGGCCTCCGAGGGAGACCATATATTTT.

The chain carries TRBV9 and TRBJ1-6, with TRBD1 as a possible D gene (5 bases). The V and J ends lost 4 bases and 10 bases respectively, with 18 bases between them. The V gene's germline CDR1 is SGDLS and CDR2 YYNGEE. The CDR3 is 15 amino acids. The CDR3 coding sequence is TGTGCCAGCAGCCCCGGCGGGGGGGGACTATCACCCCTCCACTTT. Translation: CASSPGGGGLSPLHF.

CDR3 DNA sequence: TGTGCCAGCAGCCCCCTTCCAGGGTCAGGTGGCTCCTACGAGCAGTACTTC. This gives the protein CASSPLPGSGGSYEQYF. The rearrangement uses TRBV5-6 and TRBJ2-7; a possible D gene is TRBD1 (5 bases). Deletions cut 4 bases from V and 0 bases from J, with 20 bases between. Germline V gene data show CDR1 as SGHDT and CDR2 as YYEEEE. This CDR3 region has 17 residues.

This clone was counted at least ten times. The chain joins TRBV19 to TRBJ2-7; 7 bases map to TRBD1. This CDR3 has 16 residues. Germline lookup yields CDR1 LNHDA and CDR2 SQIVND (reference sequence). The trim removed 5 bases at V and 4 bases at J, leaving 14 bases unmatched. The CDR3 loop is CASSPPGQGDTYEQYF. The CDR3 region has the DNA TGTGCCAGTAGTCCCCCGGGGCAGGGGGACACGTACGAGCAGTACTTC.

The CDR3 sequence is CASSATRGGAGAFF. CDR3 DNA sequence: TGTGCCAGCAGCGCCACGCGGGGGGGCGCGGGAGCTTTCTTT. The chain uses TRBV11-2 and TRBJ1-1; maybe TRBD1 (6 bases). Germline V gene lookup returns CDR1 SGHAT and CDR2 FQNNGV. The CDR3 has 14 residues. The germline V and J ends were trimmed by 5 bases and 10 bases, with 20 bases remaining between them.

V gene TRBV10-3 combines with J gene TRBJ2-1, with D possibly matching TRBD2 (5 bases). Trimming removed 5 bases from V and 5 bases from J, with 10 bases in between. The CDR3 loop spans 13 amino acids. Germline loops: CDR1 ENHRY, CDR2 SYGVKD. The CDR3 region has the DNA TGTGCCATCAGTCTGGACTCTCACAATGAGCAGTTCTTC. Amino acids: CAISLDSHNEQFF.

The chain is built from TRBV23-1 and TRBJ1-1, with D possibly being TRBD1 (5 bases). TRBV23-1 is known as an ORF, though its function is uncertain. The V gene lost 1 base and the J gene lost 4 bases, with 13 bases spanning the gap. The CDR3 has 15 amino acids. The CDR3 loop is CASSQYRVGGTEAFF. DNA for the CDR3: TGCGCCAGCAGTCAATATCGGGTGGGGGGCACTGAAGCTTTCTTT.

This chain links TRBV7-7 with TRBJ1-4; D is unresolved. CDR1 and CDR2 (germline): SSHAT, FNYEAQ (reference sequence). With 5 bases removed from V and 5 bases from J, the gap between germline ends came to 9 bases. The CDR3 length is 13 residues. CDR3 sequence reads: CASSLNGNEKLFF. The CDR3 nucleotides are TGTGCCAGCAGCCTAAACGGGAATGAAAAACTGTTTTTT.

The rearrangement links TRBV6-5 to TRBJ1-3; unclear D gene. The CDR3 runs to 14 residues. The germline V gene has CDR1 MNHEY and CDR2 SVGAGI. V was cut by 4 bases and J by 2 bases, with 9 bases left in between. The CDR3 region has the DNA TGTGCCAGCAGTTCTCGAGCGACTGGAAACACCATATATTTT. Translated: CASSSRATGNTIYF.

The chain has TRBV6-1 and TRBJ1-2; the D is unclear. CDR1 and CDR2 (germline): MNHNS, SASEGT. This CDR3 has 13 residues. V was trimmed by 2 bases and J by 4 bases, leaving 8 bases between them. CDR3: CASSEKGGYGYTF. The CDR3, as DNA: TGTGCCAGCAGTGAAAAGGGAGGCTATGGCTACACCTTC.

Written as DNA, the CDR3 is TGTGCCAGCAGACTCCGGGGGAACAATGAAAAACTGTTTTTT. Amino acid sequence: CASRLRGNNEKLFF. The chain has TRBV6-5 and TRBJ1-4; D may be TRBD1 (5 bases). This CDR3 region has 14 residues. Germline assignment: CDR1 MNHEY and CDR2 SVGAGI. V dropped 6 bases and J dropped 5 bases, with 13 bases sitting between them.

This clone occurred a few times. The chain is built from TRBV7-3 and TRBJ1-1; TRBD1 is a possible D gene (5 bases). The CDR3 is made up of 12 amino acids. CDR1 is SGHTA, CDR2 FQGTGA, per germline. V was cut by 5 bases and J by 6 bases, with 10 bases left in between. In DNA form, the CDR3 reads TGTGCCAGCAGCGTGCCGGGGGCTGAAGCTTTCTTT. It encodes CASSVPGAEAFF. Combining the CDR3 with reference TRBV7-3 and TRBJ1-1 gives the whole variable domain GAGVSQTPSNKVTEKGKYVELRCDPISGHTALYWYRQSLGQGPEFLIYFQGTGAADDSGLPNDRFFAVRPEGSVSTLKIQRTERGDSAVYLCASSVPGAEAFFGQGTRLTVV.